The clone carrying this T cell receptor beta chain was recorded once. Profiling relied on immunoSEQ multiplex PCR, and the TCRdb table lists in-frame clones only, not all of them. The table records over 60,000 clones, roughly 84% of them present only once. The data were obtained in a study of blood T cell repertoires in COVID-19. Study as a whole: T cells, B-cell-depleted T cells, or PBMCs provided the cDNA or gDNA that served as material.

This sequence originates from a man in his 70s with active or convalescent COVID-19. The specimen was peripheral blood.

The CDR3 DNA follows: TGTGCCAGCAGGGCGGAGCTAGCCAAAAACATTCAGTACTTC. Translated: CASRAELAKNIQYF. The V and J genes are TRBV6-5 and TRBJ2-4; unclear D gene. The CDR3 totals 14 residues. V lost 6 bases to trimming and J lost 0 bases, with 9 bases between them. From germline, CDR1 is MNHEY and CDR2 SVGAGI.